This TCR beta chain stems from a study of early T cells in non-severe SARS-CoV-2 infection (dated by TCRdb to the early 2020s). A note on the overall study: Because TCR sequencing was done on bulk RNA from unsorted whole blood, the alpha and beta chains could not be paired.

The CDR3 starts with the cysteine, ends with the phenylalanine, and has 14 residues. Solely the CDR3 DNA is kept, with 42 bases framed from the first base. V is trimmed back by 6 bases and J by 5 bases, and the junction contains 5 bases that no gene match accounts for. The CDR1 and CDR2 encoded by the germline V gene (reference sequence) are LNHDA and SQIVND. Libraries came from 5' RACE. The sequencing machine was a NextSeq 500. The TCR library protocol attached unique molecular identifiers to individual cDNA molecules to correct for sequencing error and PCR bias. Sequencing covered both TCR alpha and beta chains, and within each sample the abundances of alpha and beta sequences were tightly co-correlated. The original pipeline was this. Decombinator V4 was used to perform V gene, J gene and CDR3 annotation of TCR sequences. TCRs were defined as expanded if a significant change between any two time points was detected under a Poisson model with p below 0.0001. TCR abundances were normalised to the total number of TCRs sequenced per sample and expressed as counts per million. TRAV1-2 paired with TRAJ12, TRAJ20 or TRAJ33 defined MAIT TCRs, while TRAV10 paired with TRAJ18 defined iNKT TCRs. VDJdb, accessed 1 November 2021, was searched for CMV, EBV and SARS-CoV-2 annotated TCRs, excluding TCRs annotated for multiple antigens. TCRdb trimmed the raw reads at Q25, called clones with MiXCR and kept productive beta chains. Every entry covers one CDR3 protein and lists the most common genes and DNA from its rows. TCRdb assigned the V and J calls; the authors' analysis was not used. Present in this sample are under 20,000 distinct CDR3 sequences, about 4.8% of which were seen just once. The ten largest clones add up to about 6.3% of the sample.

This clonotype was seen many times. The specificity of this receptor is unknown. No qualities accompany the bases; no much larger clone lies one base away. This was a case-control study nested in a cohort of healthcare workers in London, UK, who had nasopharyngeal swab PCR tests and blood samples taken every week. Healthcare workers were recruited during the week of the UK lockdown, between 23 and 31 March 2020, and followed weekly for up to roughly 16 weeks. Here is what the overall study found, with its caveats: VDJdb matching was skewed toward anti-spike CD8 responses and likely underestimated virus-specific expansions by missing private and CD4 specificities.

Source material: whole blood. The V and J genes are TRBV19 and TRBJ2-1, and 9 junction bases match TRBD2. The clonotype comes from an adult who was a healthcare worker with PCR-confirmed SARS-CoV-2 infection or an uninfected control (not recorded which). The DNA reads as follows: TGTGCCAGTAGGAGGACTAGCGTAGACAATGAGCAGTTCTTC. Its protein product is CASRRTSVDNEQFF.